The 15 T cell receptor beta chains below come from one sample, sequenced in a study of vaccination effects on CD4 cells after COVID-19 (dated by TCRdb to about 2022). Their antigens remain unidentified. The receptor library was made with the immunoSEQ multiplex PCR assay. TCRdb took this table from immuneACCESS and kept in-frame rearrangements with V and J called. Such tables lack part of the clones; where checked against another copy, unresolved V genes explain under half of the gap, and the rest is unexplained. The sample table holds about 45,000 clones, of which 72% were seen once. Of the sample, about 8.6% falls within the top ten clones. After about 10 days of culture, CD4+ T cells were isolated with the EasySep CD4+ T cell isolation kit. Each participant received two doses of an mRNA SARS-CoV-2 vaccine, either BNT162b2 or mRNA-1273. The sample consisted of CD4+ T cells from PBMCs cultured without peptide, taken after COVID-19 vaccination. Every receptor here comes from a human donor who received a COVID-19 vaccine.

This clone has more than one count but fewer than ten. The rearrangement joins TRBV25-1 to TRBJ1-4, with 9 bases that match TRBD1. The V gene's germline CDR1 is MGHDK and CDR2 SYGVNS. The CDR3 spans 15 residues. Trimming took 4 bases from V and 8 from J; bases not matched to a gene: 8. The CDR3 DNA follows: TGTGCCAGCAGTGTCGGCGGGACAGGGAGCGAAAAACTGTTTTTT. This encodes CASSVGGTGSEKLFF.

The CDR3 nucleotides are TGTGCCAGCAGCTCTTTCGTCCTAGCGGGGGGGCTGAGGTCCGGGGAGCTGTTTTTT. Translation gives CASSSFVLAGGLRSGELFF. The chain combines TRBV7-2 with TRBJ2-2; TRBD2 matches 12 bases. This CDR3 is 19 amino acids long. V was clipped by 4 bases and J by 6 bases; unmatched bases: 15. The germline CDR1 and CDR2 sequences are SGHTA and FQGNSA.

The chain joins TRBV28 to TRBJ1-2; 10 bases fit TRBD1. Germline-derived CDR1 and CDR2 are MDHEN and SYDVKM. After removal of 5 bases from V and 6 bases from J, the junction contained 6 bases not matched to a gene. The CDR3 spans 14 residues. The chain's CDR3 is CASSPGDRGDGYTF. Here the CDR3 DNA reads TGTGCCAGCAGTCCCGGGGACAGGGGAGATGGCTACACCTTC.

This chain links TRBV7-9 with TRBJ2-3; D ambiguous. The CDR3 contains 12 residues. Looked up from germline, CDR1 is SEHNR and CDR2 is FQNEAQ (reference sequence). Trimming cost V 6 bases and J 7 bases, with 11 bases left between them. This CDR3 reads CASSSYDYTQYF. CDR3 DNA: TGTGCCAGCAGTTCCTATGACTATACGCAGTATTTT.

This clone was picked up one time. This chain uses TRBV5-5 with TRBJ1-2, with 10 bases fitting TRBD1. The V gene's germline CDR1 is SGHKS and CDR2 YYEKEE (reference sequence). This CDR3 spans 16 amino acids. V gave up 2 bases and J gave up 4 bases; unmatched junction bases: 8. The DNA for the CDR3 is TGTGCCAGCAGCTTTGACCTCGGACAGGGGGTCTATGGCTACACCTTC. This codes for CASSFDLGQGVYGYTF. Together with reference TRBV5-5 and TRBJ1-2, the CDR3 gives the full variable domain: DAGVTQSPTHLIKTRGQQVTLRCSPISGHKSVSWYQQVLGQGPQFIFQYYEKEERGRGNFPDRFSARQFPNYSSELNVNALLLGDSALYLCASSFDLGQGVYGYTFGSGTRLTVV.

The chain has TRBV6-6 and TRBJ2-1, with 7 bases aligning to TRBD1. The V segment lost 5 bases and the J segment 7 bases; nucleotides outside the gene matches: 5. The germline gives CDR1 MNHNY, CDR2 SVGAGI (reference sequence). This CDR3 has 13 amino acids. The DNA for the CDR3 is TGTGCCAGCAGTGGGGGACAGCTGAATGAGCAGTTCTTC. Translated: CASSGGQLNEQFF.

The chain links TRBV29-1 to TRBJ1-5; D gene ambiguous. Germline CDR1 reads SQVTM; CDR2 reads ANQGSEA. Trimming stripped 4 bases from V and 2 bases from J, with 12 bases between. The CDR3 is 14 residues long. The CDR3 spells CSVVCTERNQPQHF. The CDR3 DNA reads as TGCAGCGTTGTTTGCACGGAGCGCAATCAGCCCCAGCATTTT.

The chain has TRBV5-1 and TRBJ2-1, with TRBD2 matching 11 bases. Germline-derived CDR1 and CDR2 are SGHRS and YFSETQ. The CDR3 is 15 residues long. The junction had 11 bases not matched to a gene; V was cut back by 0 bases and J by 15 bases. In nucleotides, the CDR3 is TGCGCCAGCAGCTTGGCCGAGGTAGCGGGGGGGCCAGGGTTCTTC. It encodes CASSLAEVAGGPGFF. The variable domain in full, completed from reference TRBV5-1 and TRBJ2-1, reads KAGVTQTPRYLIKTRGQQVTLSCSPISGHRSVSWYQQTPGQGLQFLFEYFSETQRNKGNFPGRFSGRQFSNSRSEMNVSTLELGDSALYLCASSLAEVAGGPGFFGPGTRLTVL.

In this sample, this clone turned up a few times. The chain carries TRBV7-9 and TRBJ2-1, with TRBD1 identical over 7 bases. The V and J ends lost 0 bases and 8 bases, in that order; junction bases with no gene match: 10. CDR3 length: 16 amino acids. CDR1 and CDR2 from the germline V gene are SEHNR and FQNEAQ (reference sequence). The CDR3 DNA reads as TGTGCCAGCAGCTTAGCAAACAGGGGATCACTTGATGAGCAGTTCTTC. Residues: CASSLANRGSLDEQFF.

The CDR3 loop is CASSDSGGHNEQFF. Here the CDR3 DNA reads TGTGCCAGCAGTGACTCCGGGGGGCACAATGAGCAGTTCTTC. This chain links TRBV6-4 with TRBJ2-1; D might be TRBD2 (7 bases). Germline V gene data show CDR1 as MRHNA and CDR2 as SNTAGT. Trimming removed 0 bases at V and 5 bases at J, with 8 bases between. This CDR3 comprises 14 residues.

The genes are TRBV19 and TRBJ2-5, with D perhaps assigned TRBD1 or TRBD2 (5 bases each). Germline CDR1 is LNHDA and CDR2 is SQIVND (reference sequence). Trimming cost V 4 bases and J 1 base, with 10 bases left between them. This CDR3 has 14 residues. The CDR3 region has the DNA TGTGCCAGTAGTAGTCGGGGCCGCCAAGAGACCCAGTACTTC. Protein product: CASSSRGRQETQYF.

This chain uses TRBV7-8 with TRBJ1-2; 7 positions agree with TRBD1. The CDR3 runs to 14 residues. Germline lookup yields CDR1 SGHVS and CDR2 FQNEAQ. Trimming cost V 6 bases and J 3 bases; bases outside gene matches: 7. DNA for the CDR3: TGTGCCAGCAGTAACGGACAGGTTCACTATGGCTACACCTTC. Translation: CASSNGQVHYGYTF.

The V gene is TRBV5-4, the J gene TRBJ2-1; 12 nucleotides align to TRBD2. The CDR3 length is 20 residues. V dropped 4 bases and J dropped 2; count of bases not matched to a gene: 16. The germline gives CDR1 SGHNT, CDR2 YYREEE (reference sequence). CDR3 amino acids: CASSPRASGRAGPPYNEQFF. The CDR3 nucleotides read TGTGCCAGCAGCCCGCGGGCTAGCGGGAGGGCCGGGCCGCCCTACAATGAGCAGTTCTTC.

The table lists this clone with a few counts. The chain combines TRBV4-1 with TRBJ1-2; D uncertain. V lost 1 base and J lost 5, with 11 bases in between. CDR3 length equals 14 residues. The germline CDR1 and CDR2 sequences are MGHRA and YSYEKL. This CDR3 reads CASSQVSVGYGYTF. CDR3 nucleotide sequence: TGCGCCAGCAGCCAAGTGTCTGTAGGGTATGGCTACACCTTC.

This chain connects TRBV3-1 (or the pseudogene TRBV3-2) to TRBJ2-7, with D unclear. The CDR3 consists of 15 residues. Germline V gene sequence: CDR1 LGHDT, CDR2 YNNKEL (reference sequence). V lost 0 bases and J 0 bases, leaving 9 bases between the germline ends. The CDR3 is CASSQEPRSSYEQYF. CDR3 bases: TGTGCCAGCAGCCAAGAACCTCGGAGCTCCTACGAGCAGTACTTC.